A selection of T cell receptor beta chains follows, all from one sample in a study of technical replicates of blood from several donors. Method: immunoSEQ multiplex PCR; TCRdb's copy keeps in-frame clones and lacks some. The table has 79,000 or so clones, about nine tenths seen once. Sequencing was carried out using T cells isolated from PBMCs. All receptors derive from a human donor in good health. CDR3s include the opening cysteine and the closing phenylalanine or tryptophan. A D gene is named only where the DNA matches it firmly. Only part of the rows carry a size: once, few, many, or a class if the clone is expanded.

clone_size j_call d_call v_call cdr3_nt cdr3_aa
. TRBJ2-1 . TRBV27 TGTGCCAGCAGTTTTGCCACGGGAGTTTATTTCTTC CASSFATGVYFF
. TRBJ2-2 TRBD2 TRBV7-9 TGTGCCAGCAGCTCCGGGACTAGCGCCACCGGGGAGCTGTTTTTT CASSSGTSATGELFF
. TRBJ2-1 . TRBV5-1 TGCGCCAGCAGCCTGACGGGGGAGCAGTTCTTC CASSLTGEQFF
. TRBJ1-5 TRBD1 TRBV19 TGTGCCAGTACCGCCGGGACAGGGGTCAATCAGCCCCAGCATTTT CASTAGTGVNQPQHF
once TRBJ1-2 . TRBV28 TGTGCCAGCAGTTCCTCCAGGGAGGATGGCTACACCTTC CASSSSREDGYTF
. TRBJ2-3 . TRBV6-1 TGTGCCAGCAGTGAAGGGAGGAATACGCAGTATTTT CASSEGRNTQYF
. TRBJ1-3 . TRBV11-2 TGTGCCAGCAGCTTACGTGGAAACACCATATATTTT CASSLRGNTIYF
few TRBJ2-3 TRBD2 TRBV6-4 TGTGCCAGCAGTGACGGGCCTAGCGGCGGCACAGATACGCAGTATTTT CASSDGPSGGTDTQYF
. TRBJ2-1 TRBD2 TRBV30 TGTGCCTGGAGTGCGGGACTAGCGGGTTACAATGAGCAGTTCTTC CAWSAGLAGYNEQFF
. TRBJ2-1 . TRBV5-4 TGTGCCAGCAGCTTGGATCGGTTCCCGCCTTACAATGAGCAGTTCTTC CASSLDRFPPYNEQFF